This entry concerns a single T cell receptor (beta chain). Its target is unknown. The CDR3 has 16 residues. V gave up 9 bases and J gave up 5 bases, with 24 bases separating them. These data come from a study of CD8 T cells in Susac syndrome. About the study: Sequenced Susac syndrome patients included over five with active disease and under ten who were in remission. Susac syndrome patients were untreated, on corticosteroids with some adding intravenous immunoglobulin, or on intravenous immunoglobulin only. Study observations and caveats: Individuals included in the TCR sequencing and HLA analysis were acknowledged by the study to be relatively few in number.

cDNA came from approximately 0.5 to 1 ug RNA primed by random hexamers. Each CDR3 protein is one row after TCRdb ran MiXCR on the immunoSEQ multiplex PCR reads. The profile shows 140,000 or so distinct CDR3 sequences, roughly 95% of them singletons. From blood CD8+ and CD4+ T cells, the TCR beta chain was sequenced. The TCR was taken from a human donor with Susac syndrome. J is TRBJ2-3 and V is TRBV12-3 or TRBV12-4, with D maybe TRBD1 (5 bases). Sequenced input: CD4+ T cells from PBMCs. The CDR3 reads CASTFSIGRVGDTQYF. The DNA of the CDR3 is TGTGCCAGTACTTTTAGTATTGGCAGGGTAGGAGATACGCAGTATTTT.